This is a list of T cell receptor beta chains from one sample in a study of read filtering for tumor transcriptome and immune sequencing. TCRdb reanalysed the reads using MiXCR and keeps one entry per CDR3 protein. The sample has approximately 140,000 distinct CDR3 sequences; roughly an eighth are singletons. Sequences were obtained from a population of CD138-negative cells sorted from bone marrow. Source of these receptors: a donor at least 40 years old with multiple myeloma. Both conserved end residues are part of each CDR3. D genes are given only for firm matches. The listing skips clone size in some rows; elsewhere it reads once, few, many or a size class.

j_call clone_size d_call v_call cdr3_aa cdr3_nt
TRBJ2-1 once - TRBV12-3/TRBV12-4 CASSFTDRSHNEQFF TGTGCCAGCAGTTTCACGGACCGGAGCCACAATGAGCAGTTCTTC
TRBJ1-5 many - TRBV20-1 CSASPGRGGNQPQHF TGCAGTGCTAGTCCCGGTAGGGGCGGAAATCAGCCCCAGCATTTT
TRBJ2-1 - - TRBV7-9 CAGSDQRACTYNEQFF TGTGCCGGCAGCGACCAGCGCGCGTGTACCTACAATGAGCAGTTCTTC
TRBJ2-1 - - TRBV6-6 CASSKFAGENEQFF TGTGCCAGCAGTAAGTTCGCAGGGGAGAATGAGCAGTTCTTC
TRBJ1-1 many - TRBV7-9 CASSLDQENEAFF TGTGCCAGCAGCTTAGATCAGGAGAATGAAGCTTTCTTT
TRBJ2-5 few - TRBV20-1 CSAREPRQARETQYF TGCAGTGCTAGAGAACCACGACAGGCGCGGGAGACCCAGTACTTC
TRBJ2-2 many - TRBV28 CASRSYGGSNTGELFF TGTGCCAGCCGTTCCTACGGCGGGTCAAACACCGGGGAGCTGTTTTTT
TRBJ2-7 many - TRBV4-2 CASSQESNYEQYF TGTGCCAGCAGCCAAGAATCCAACTACGAGCAGTACTTC
TRBJ1-3 many - TRBV4-1 CASSLPALGNTIYF TGCGCCAGCAGCCTTCCGGCACTGGGAAACACCATATATTTT
TRBJ2-5 many TRBD1 TRBV12-3/TRBV12-4 CASGRDRAQETQYF TGTGCCAGCGGCCGGGACAGGGCTCAAGAGACCCAGTACTTC
TRBJ2-3 many TRBD1 TRBV23-1 CASSQPGTGSTDTQYF TGCGCCAGCAGTCAACCCGGGACAGGGAGTACAGATACGCAGTATTTT
TRBJ2-7 many TRBD2 TRBV6-2/TRBV6-3 CASIEMVAGANEQYF TGTGCCAGCATTGAGATGGTAGCGGGAGCCAACGAGCAGTACTTC
TRBJ2-3 many - TRBV9 CASSPTGSTDTQYF TGTGCCAGCAGCCCAACAGGTAGCACAGATACGCAGTATTTT
TRBJ2-1 many TRBD2 TRBV20-1 CSARERLAGNEQFF TGCAGTGCTAGAGAACGGCTAGCGGGCAATGAGCAGTTCTTC
TRBJ2-5 - TRBD2 TRBV2 CASSEALLAGGFQETQYF TGTGCCAGCAGTGAAGCGCTTCTGGCGGGAGGTTTCCAAGAGACCCAGTACTTC
TRBJ2-1 many TRBD2 TRBV7-8 CASSLGAAGGLLEYNEQFF TGTGCCAGCAGCTTAGGGGCAGCGGGAGGTCTACTAGAGTACAATGAGCAGTTCTTC
TRBJ1-1 many - TRBV12-3/TRBV12-4 CASSLRGDTEAFF TGTGCCAGCAGTTTACGAGGGGATACTGAAGCTTTCTTT
TRBJ2-1 many TRBD2 TRBV30 CAWSVSGSGGYNEQFF TGTGCCTGGAGTGTTAGTGGTAGCGGGGGATACAATGAGCAGTTCTTC
TRBJ2-7 many - TRBV7-2 CASSLAALGEQYF TGTGCCAGCAGCTTGGCGGCCTTGGGCGAGCAGTACTTC